This paragraph reports one T cell receptor beta chain. This clone was seen a handful of times. No cognate antigen has been identified for it. Qualities for individual bases were not recorded, and no much larger clone is one base off. At one collaborating source in Seattle, patients were enrolled during active infection and were followed longitudinally through the course of disease. Whole blood was collected in K2EDTA tubes by collaborating institutions according to the institutions' own protocols. For TCRbeta analysis, collaborator samples were shipped as frozen whole blood, as isolated PBMCs, or as DNA extracted from either sample type. The immunoSEQ Assay, a bias-controlled multiplex PCR, was used to amplify TCRbeta CDR3 regions from genomic DNA. Concerning the study's data processing: Nucleated cell counts per sample were estimated from amplification of reference gene primers within the assay. To quantify the absolute abundance of each unique TCRbeta CDR3 rearrangement, sequence reads were collapsed and filtered. Productive Simpson clonality was computed per sample as the square root of Simpson's diversity index over productive rearrangements. The clones in this table, taken by TCRdb from immuneACCESS, are in-frame only. Not every clone is retained; where verified, under half of the shortfall comes from an unresolved V gene, and the cause of the rest is unknown. V and J calls plus clone size are reproduced from that table; the DNA served to infer D and trimming. A total of 150,000 or so clones appear in this sample, around 87% of them only once. The ten most abundant clones make up under 15% of the sample.

This entry comes from a study of blood T cell repertoires in COVID-19 (TCRdb year 2020). With respect to the entire study: Samples covering the acute and convalescent phases of COVID-19 were provided by collaborators in the United States, Italy and Spain. The prospective study material was composed of cDNA or gDNA derived from T cells, B-cell-depleted T cells, or PBMCs. Subjects who had been exposed to COVID-19, were actively infected with it, or had recovered from it provided the deeply sampled blood TCRbeta repertoires that made up the dataset. The repertoires were released in a freely available public database intended as a resource for research on the immune response to SARS-CoV-2. The samples were drawn from two sources: the first 160 participants of the ongoing ImmuneRACE study, and 1,254 subjects contributed by 6 global collaborators. Nearly every sample came with metadata listing a de-identified subject ID, COVID-19 status, age in years and sex. Where HLA class I and class II types were available, the types were taken from metadata supplied by the sample provider, not from assay-based typing. Study-level results and caveats: The quantity of clinical and demographic metadata differed by source and by participant and was supplied without curation.

Taken from the germline V gene, the CDR1 and CDR2 loops are SGDLS and YYNGEE. V is pruned by 4 bases and J by 8 bases, leaving 12 bases of the junction without a gene match. There are 16 amino acids in the CDR3, from cysteine to phenylalanine inclusive. Only the CDR3 part of the read is kept: 48 bases, read in frame from the first base. Rearrangement joined TRBV9 to TRBJ2-2; the central 9 bases match TRBD1. The material sequenced was peripheral blood. The clonotype was recovered from a man between 18 and 29 years old with COVID-19, enrolled during active disease. The CDR3 region reads CASSSTGTGKVGELFF. DNA sequence: TGTGCCAGCAGCTCTACCGGGACAGGGAAGGTTGGGGAGCTGTTTTTT. The full variable domain, completed from the reference TRBV9 and TRBJ2-2 proteins outside the CDR3, reads DSGVTQTPKHLITATGQRVTLRCSPRSGDLSVYWYQQSLDQGLQFLIQYYNGEERAKGNILERFSAQQFPDLHSELNLSSLELGDSALYFCASSSTGTGKVGELFFGEGSRLTVL.